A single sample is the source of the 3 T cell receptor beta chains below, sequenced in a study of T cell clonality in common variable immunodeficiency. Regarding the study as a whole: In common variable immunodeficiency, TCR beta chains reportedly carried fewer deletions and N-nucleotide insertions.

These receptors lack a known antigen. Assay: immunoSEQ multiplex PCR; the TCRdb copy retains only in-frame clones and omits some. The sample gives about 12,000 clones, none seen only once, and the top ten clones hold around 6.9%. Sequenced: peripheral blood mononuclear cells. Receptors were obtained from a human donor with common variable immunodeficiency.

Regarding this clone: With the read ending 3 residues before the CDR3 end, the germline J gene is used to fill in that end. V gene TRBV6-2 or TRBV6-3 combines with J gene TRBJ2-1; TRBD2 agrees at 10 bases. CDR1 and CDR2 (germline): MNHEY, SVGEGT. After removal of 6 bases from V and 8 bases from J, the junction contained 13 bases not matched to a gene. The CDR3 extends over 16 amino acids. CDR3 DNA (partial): TGTGCCAGCAGACCTTCGAGCGGGGGGGCCGTCCATGAG. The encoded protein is CASRPSSGGAVHE. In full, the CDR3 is CASRPSSGGAVHEQFF.

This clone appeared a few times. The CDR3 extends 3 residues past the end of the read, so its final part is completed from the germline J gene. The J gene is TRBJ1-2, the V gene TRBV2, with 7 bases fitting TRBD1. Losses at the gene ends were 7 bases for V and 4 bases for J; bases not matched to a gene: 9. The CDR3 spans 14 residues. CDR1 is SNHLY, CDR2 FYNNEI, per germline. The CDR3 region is CASIDPGQPYGYTF. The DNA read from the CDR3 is TGTGCCAGCATCGATCCGGGACAGCCCTATGGC.

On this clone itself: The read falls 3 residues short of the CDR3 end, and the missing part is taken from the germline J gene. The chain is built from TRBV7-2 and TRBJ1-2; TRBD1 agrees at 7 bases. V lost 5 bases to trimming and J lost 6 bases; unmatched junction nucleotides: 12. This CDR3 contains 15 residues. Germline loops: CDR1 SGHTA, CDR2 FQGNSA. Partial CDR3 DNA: TGTGCCAGCAGCACCGGGACAGTTGTGGCGGATGGC. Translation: CASSTGTVVADG. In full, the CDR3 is CASSTGTVVADGYTF.